A single sample is the source of the 22 T cell receptor beta chains below, sequenced in a study of technical replicates of blood from several donors. The data were produced by immunoSEQ multiplex PCR, yet TCRdb's version contains in-frame clones alone and is incomplete. The sample includes some 73,000 clones, 90% seen only once; the top ten take approximately 5%. Sequencing was performed on PBMCs. Receptors were obtained from a human donor in good health. Some clones in this sample may be carry-over from other donors' samples.

The rearrangement joins TRBV30 to TRBJ1-3; D unresolved. The CDR3 sequence is 10 residues long. Trimming cost V 3 bases and J 8 bases, with 5 bases left between them. The germline V gene has CDR1 GTSNPN and CDR2 SVGIG (reference sequence). DNA of the CDR3: TGTGCCTGGAGCCGAGACACCATATATTTT. It is translated as CAWSRDTIYF.

The chain employs TRBV5-6 and TRBJ2-7; 9 nucleotides agree with TRBD2. The CDR3 covers 15 residues. V dropped 1 base and J dropped 2; count of bases not matched to a gene: 4. CDR1 is SGHDT, CDR2 YYEEEE, per germline. CDR3: CASSLLLAGTYEQYF. The CDR3 region has the DNA TGTGCCAGCAGCTTGTTGCTAGCGGGGACCTACGAGCAGTACTTC.

This clone occurred once. The chain has TRBV7-2 and TRBJ2-7; 7 nucleotides match TRBD2. CDR1 and CDR2 from the germline V gene are SGHTA and FQGNSA. With V trimmed by 5 bases and J by 7 bases, 5 bases remained unmatched. The CDR3 has 12 amino acids. The CDR3: CASSRQAGEQYF. CDR3 coding DNA: TGTGCCAGCAGCCGTCAAGCGGGGGAGCAGTACTTC.

The chain joins TRBV5-6 to TRBJ1-1, with D possibly TRBD1 on 6 matching bases. The germline gives CDR1 SGHDT, CDR2 YYEEEE. The CDR3 covers 16 residues. Trimming shortened V by 4 bases and J by 1 base, and 17 bases separated the two germline ends. In nucleotides, the CDR3 is TGTGCCAGCAGCCTAGAGAAGACAGGAGGGAACACTGAAGCTTTCTTT. It is translated as CASSLEKTGGNTEAFF.

This clone was counted a single time. This rearrangement joins TRBV6-1 to TRBJ2-1; TRBD2 aligns across 8 bases. This CDR3 spans 16 amino acids. Per the germline V gene, CDR1 is MNHNS and CDR2 is SASEGT. J gave up 0 bases and V 3 bases, and 4 bases lay outside the gene matches. The CDR3 DNA reads TGTGCCAGCAGTGAGGTTGCGGGGGGCTCCTACAATGAGCAGTTCTTC. It codes for CASSEVAGGSYNEQFF.

The J gene is TRBJ2-4, the V gene TRBV6-5; D is undetermined. The CDR3 is 15 residues long. Looked up from germline, CDR1 is MNHEY and CDR2 is SVGAGI. V was cut by 5 bases and J by 3 bases, with 14 bases left in between. As DNA, the CDR3 is TGTGCCAGCAGTACCCGAGTTTCTGGCAAAAACATTCAGTACTTC. It encodes CASSTRVSGKNIQYF.

This clone was observed a few times. V gene TRBV4-1 combines with J gene TRBJ2-2; TRBD1 is a possible D gene (5 bases). V was clipped by 4 bases and J by 0 bases, with 12 bases between them. The CDR3 runs 16 residues. Germline CDR1 reads MGHRA; CDR2 reads YSYEKL. The chain's CDR3 is CASSPRVNPNTGELFF. As DNA, the CDR3 is TGCGCCAGCAGCCCCAGGGTCAACCCGAACACCGGGGAGCTGTTTTTT.

This chain links TRBV11-3 with TRBJ2-1, with 13 bases fitting TRBD2. Germline assignment: CDR1 SGHNT and CDR2 YENEEA. Trimming cost V 5 bases and J 2 bases; bases outside gene matches: 6. CDR3 size: 17 residues. CDR3 in amino acids: CASSRRLAGGTYNEQFF. The CDR3 region has the DNA TGTGCCAGCAGCCGTAGACTAGCGGGAGGAACCTACAATGAGCAGTTCTTC.

This sequence joins TRBV30 and TRBJ2-7, with 9 bases fitting TRBD1. The CDR3 is 14 amino acids. CDR1 is GTSNPN and CDR2 is SVGIG in the germline V gene (reference sequence). J was trimmed by 5 bases and V by 4 bases; bases with no gene match: 9. CDR3 nucleotide sequence: TGTGCCTGGAATACCGGGACAGGGCCCCACGAGCAGTACTTC. Translating gives CAWNTGTGPHEQYF.

The J gene is TRBJ2-5, the V gene TRBV5-1; 9 bases are shared with TRBD1. Germline V gene lookup returns CDR1 SGHRS and CDR2 YFSETQ. The CDR3 has 15 amino acids. Trimming took 4 bases from V and 5 from J; bases not matched to a gene: 9. This CDR3 reads CASSSGTGTSETQYF. The CDR3 nucleotides read TGCGCCAGCAGCAGTGGGACAGGGACTTCGGAGACCCAGTACTTC.

The J gene is TRBJ1-2, the V gene TRBV7-2; D not certain. The V gene lost 2 bases and the J gene lost 8 bases, with 12 bases spanning the gap. Germline CDR1 is SGHTA and CDR2 is FQGNSA. The CDR3 covers 13 residues. The CDR3: CASSLSRVEGYTF. CDR3 bases: TGTGCCAGCAGCTTATCCCGGGTGGAAGGCTACACCTTC.

In this sample, this clone turned up a few times. The rearrangement joins TRBV10-3 to TRBJ1-6, with D tentatively TRBD1 (6 bases). V lost 11 bases and J lost 7, with 15 bases in between. CDR3 size: 13 residues. Germline CDR1 is ENHRY and CDR2 is SYGVKD. The CDR3 protein is CALRGSWNSPLHF. CDR3 nucleotide sequence: TGTGCCCTGAGGGGGTCCTGGAATTCACCCCTCCACTTT.

The chain joins TRBV29-1 to TRBJ2-7, with 12 bases fitting TRBD2. CDR1 is SQVTM, CDR2 ANQGSEA, per germline. The CDR3 contains 13 residues. V dropped 7 bases and J dropped 3; count of bases not matched to a gene: 4. The CDR3 sequence is CSATSGGNYEQYF. CDR3 DNA sequence: TGCAGCGCGACTAGCGGGGGAAACTACGAGCAGTACTTC.

The chain joins TRBV11-3 to TRBJ2-1, with a possible D match to TRBD2 (7 bases). The CDR3 loop spans 13 amino acids. Germline lookup yields CDR1 SGHNT and CDR2 YENEEA. V lost 5 bases and J lost 10, with 15 bases in between. CDR3 DNA sequence: TGTGCCAGCAGCGAAAGGGGGAGGGAAGAGCAGTTCTTC. The encoded protein is CASSERGREEQFF.

CDR3 in DNA: TGCGCCAGCAGCTTGGGGGAAAGGGGGAACGAGCAGTACTTC. The encoded protein is CASSLGERGNEQYF. The V and J genes are TRBV5-1 and TRBJ2-7, with D possibly being TRBD1 (6 bases). This CDR3 is built from 14 residues. The germline V gene has CDR1 SGHRS and CDR2 YFSETQ. V shed 0 bases and J shed 5 bases, with 12 bases lying between them.

The V call is TRBV15, the J call TRBJ2-1; TRBD1 matches 8 bases. The germline CDR1 and CDR2 sequences are LNHNV and YYDKDF (reference sequence). The CDR3 contains 15 residues. After removal of 1 base from V and 9 bases from J, the junction contained 8 bases not matched to a gene. CDR3 bases: TGTGCCACCAGCAGAGGGCAGGGGGCGGCAGTTGAGCAGTTCTTC. Translating gives CATSRGQGAAVEQFF. The whole variable domain, filled in from reference TRBV15 and TRBJ2-1, reads DAMVIQNPRYQVTQFGKPVTLSCSQTLNHNVMYWYQQKSSQAPKLLFHYYDKDFNNEADTPDNFQSRRPNTSFCFLDIRSPGLGDTAMYLCATSRGQGAAVEQFFGPGTRLTVL.

This chain uses TRBV7-8 with TRBJ1-6; 7 bases align to TRBD1. The trim removed 5 bases at V and 0 bases at J, leaving 7 bases unmatched. The CDR3 runs 17 residues. CDR1 is SGHVS, CDR2 FQNEAQ, per germline. CDR3 residues: CASSPRTGGSYNSPLHF. The CDR3 region has the DNA TGTGCCAGCAGCCCCCGGACAGGCGGCTCCTATAATTCACCCCTCCACTTT.

The chain uses TRBV18 and TRBJ2-1, with 7 bases that match TRBD1. Germline trimming cut 3 bases from V and 7 bases from J; bases unmatched to any gene: 12. Germline assignment: CDR1 KGHSH and CDR2 LQKENI. This CDR3 is built from 16 residues. The CDR3 nucleotides are TGTGCCAGCTCACCTTCGATTCTCGGACAGGCTAATGAGCAGTTCTTC. Translation: CASSPSILGQANEQFF.

A single count supports this clone. This chain uses TRBV7-3 with TRBJ2-2, with 10 bases fitting TRBD2. With 0 bases clipped from V and 5 bases from J, the junction kept 6 bases outside the gene matches. The CDR3 length is 17 residues. Germline V lookup: CDR1 SGHTA, CDR2 FQGTGA. Here the CDR3 reads CASSLTAGGSGTGELFF. The CDR3, as DNA: TGTGCCAGCAGCTTAACAGCGGGAGGGTCAGGGACCGGGGAGCTGTTTTTT.

This chain uses TRBV11-1 with TRBJ2-1; maybe TRBD1 (6 bases). The germline V gene has CDR1 SGHAT and CDR2 FQDESV (reference sequence). V was trimmed by 5 bases and J by 6 bases, leaving 14 bases between them. The CDR3 runs to 14 residues. DNA of the CDR3: TGTGCCAGCAGCATTACTCAGGGGTCCAATGAGCAGTTCTTC. Its translation is CASSITQGSNEQFF.

CDR3 nucleotide sequence: TGCGCCAGCAGCCAAATTAGCGGGGGGGCCACAGATACGCAGTATTTT. Its protein product is CASSQISGGATDTQYF. The chain is built from TRBV4-3 and TRBJ2-3; 11 bases are shared with TRBD2. Germline CDR1 and CDR2: LGHNA and YSLEER. Unmatched junction bases numbered 3, after V lost 2 bases and J lost 2 bases. The CDR3 length is 16 residues.

The chain carries TRBV5-8 and TRBJ2-5; 11 bases line up with TRBD2. CDR1 and CDR2 (germline): SGHTS, YDEGEE. J gave up 2 bases and V 5 bases, and 14 bases lay outside the gene matches. This CDR3 comprises 18 residues. This chain's CDR3 is CASSRGLADLERQETQYF. Written as DNA, the CDR3 is TGTGCCAGCAGTCGGGGACTAGCGGATTTGGAGAGGCAAGAGACCCAGTACTTC. The entire variable domain, with the rest obtained from reference TRBV5-8 and TRBJ2-5, is as follows: EAGVTQSPTHLIKTRGQQATLRCSPISGHTSVYWYQQALGLGLQFLLWYDEGEERNRGNFPPRFSGRQFPNYSSELNVNALELEDSALYLCASSRGLADLERQETQYFGPGTRLLVL.